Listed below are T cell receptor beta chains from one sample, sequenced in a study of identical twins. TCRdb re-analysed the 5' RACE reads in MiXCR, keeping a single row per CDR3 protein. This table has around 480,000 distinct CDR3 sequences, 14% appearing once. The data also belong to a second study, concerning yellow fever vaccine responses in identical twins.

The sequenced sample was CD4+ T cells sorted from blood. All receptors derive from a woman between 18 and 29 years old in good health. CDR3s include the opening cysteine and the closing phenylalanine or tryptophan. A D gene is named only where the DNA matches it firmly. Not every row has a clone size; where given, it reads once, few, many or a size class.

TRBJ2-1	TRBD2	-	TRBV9	CASSVVGSGSPHEQFF	TGTGCCAGCAGCGTAGTAGGTAGCGGGAGCCCCCATGAGCAGTTCTTC
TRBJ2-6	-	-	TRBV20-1	CSARPRGGSGANVLTF	TGCAGTGCTAGACCCCGAGGCGGGTCTGGGGCCAACGTCCTGACTTTC
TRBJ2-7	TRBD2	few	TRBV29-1	CSVARGTTTYEQYF	TGCAGCGTTGCACGGGGGACTACAACCTACGAGCAGTACTTC
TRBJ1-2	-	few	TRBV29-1	CSAGQNYYGYTF	TGCAGCGCTGGACAGAATTATTATGGCTACACCTTC
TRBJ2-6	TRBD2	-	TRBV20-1	CSASRWTSGTTGANVLTF	TGCAGTGCTAGTCGGTGGACTAGCGGGACGACTGGGGCCAACGTCCTGACTTTC
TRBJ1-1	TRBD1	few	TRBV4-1	CASSHTPGQMNTEAFF	TGCGCCAGCAGCCATACACCGGGACAGATGAACACTGAAGCTTTCTTT
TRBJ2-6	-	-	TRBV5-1	CASSPNSGANVLTF	TGCGCCAGCAGCCCCAACTCTGGGGCCAACGTCCTGACTTTC
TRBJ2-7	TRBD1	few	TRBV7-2	CASSWGWDSDYEQYF	TGTGCCAGCAGCTGGGGATGGGACAGCGACTACGAGCAGTACTTC
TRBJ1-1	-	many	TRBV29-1	CSAAGDKNTEAFF	TGCAGCGCTGCCGGTGATAAGAACACTGAAGCTTTCTTT
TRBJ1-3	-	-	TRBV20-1	CSARDKRVGNTIYF	TGCAGTGCTAGAGATAAGCGGGTGGGAAACACCATATATTTT
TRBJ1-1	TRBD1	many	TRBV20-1	CSARRQGNEAFF	TGCAGTGCTAGAAGACAGGGCAATGAAGCTTTCTTT
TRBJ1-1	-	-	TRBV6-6	CASTLFADTEAFF	TGTGCCAGCACCCTATTCGCCGACACTGAAGCTTTCTTT
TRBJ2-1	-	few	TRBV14	CASSPSPGTYNEQFF	TGTGCCAGCAGCCCGAGCCCCGGAACCTACAATGAGCAGTTCTTC
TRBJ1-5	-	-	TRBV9	CASSVASNQPQHF	TGTGCCAGCAGCGTAGCCAGCAATCAGCCCCAGCATTTT
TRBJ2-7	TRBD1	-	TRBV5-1	CASLVPLPGGDEQYF	TGCGCCAGCTTGGTTCCCCTCCCAGGGGGCGACGAGCAGTACTTC
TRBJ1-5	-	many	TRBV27	CASSLASYQPQHF	TGTGCCAGCAGTTTGGCCTCGTATCAGCCCCAGCATTTT
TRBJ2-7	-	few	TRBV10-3	CAIRSTGSGEQYF	TGTGCCATCAGATCGACAGGATCGGGCGAGCAGTACTTC
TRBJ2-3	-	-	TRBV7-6	CASSLQTPQTSTDTQYF	TGTGCCAGCAGCTTACAGACCCCCCAGACCAGCACAGATACGCAGTATTTT
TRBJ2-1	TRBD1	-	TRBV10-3	CAISGTGGAYNEQFF	TGTGCCATCAGCGGGACAGGGGGCGCTTACAATGAGCAGTTCTTC
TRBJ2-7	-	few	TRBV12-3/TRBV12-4	CASSSSSPYEQYF	TGTGCCAGCAGTTCCTCCTCCCCCTACGAGCAGTACTTC
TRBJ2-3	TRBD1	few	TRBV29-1	CSVTGQGSWTQYF	TGCAGCGTGACAGGGCAGGGTTCATGGACGCAGTATTTT
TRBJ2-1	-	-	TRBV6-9	CASSETRSPVDNEQFF	TGTGCCAGCAGTGAGACCAGGTCCCCGGTCGACAATGAGCAGTTCTTC
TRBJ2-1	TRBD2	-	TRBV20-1	CSATRGTSGLWGYNEQFF	TGCAGTGCAACTCGAGGGACTAGCGGATTGTGGGGTTACAATGAGCAGTTCTTC
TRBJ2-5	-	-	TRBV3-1	CASSQTGRIETQYF	TGTGCCAGCAGCCAAACAGGGAGGATAGAGACCCAGTACTTC
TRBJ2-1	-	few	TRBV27	CASSTDLTPSKQFF	TGTGCCAGCAGTACCGACCTGACGCCTTCGAAGCAGTTCTTC
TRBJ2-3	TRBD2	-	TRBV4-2	CASSQAVLAGGSSTDTQYF	TGTGCCAGCAGCCAAGCGGTTCTAGCGGGAGGCTCTAGCACAGATACGCAGTATTTT
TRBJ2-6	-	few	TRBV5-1	CASSSGRGSSGANVLTF	TGCGCCAGCAGCTCAGGTCGAGGTAGCTCTGGGGCCAACGTCCTGACTTTC
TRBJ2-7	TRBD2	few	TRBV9	CASSASGGASEQYF	TGTGCCAGCAGCGCTAGCGGGGGGGCCTCCGAGCAGTACTTC
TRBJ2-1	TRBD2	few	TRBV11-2	CASSLSGGEYNEQFF	TGTGCCAGCAGCCTCAGCGGGGGGGAGTACAATGAGCAGTTCTTC
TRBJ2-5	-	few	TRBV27	CASSGGILETQYF	TGTGCCAGCAGTGGAGGGATTTTAGAGACCCAGTACTTC
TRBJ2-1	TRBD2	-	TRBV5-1	CASSLGSGGSSYNEQFF	TGCGCCAGCAGCTTAGGAAGCGGGGGGAGCTCCTACAATGAGCAGTTCTTC
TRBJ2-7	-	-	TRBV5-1	CASSLNDRKGTIPYEQYF	TGCGCCAGCAGCTTGAACGACAGGAAGGGGACCATTCCCTACGAGCAGTACTTC
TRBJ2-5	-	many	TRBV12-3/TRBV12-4	CASSRTEETQYF	TGTGCCAGCAGTCGGACCGAAGAGACCCAGTACTTC
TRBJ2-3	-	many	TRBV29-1	CSVRQGTDTQYF	TGCAGCGTTCGACAGGGCACAGATACGCAGTATTTT
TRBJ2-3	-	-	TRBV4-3	CASSQVLAPTDTQYF	TGCGCCAGCAGCCAAGTACTAGCTCCCACAGATACGCAGTATTTT
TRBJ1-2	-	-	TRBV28	CASSSKTANYGYTF	TGTGCCAGCAGTTCGAAGACAGCTAACTATGGCTACACCTTC
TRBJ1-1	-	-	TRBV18	CASSPPAAGMNTEAFF	TGTGCCAGCTCACCACCGGCGGCAGGGATGAACACTGAAGCTTTCTTT
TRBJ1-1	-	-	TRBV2	CASGGTAEAFF	TGTGCCAGCGGGGGTACAGCTGAAGCTTTCTTT
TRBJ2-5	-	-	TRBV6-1	CASRSPPRYQETQYF	TGTGCCAGCAGGAGTCCGCCAAGGTACCAAGAGACCCAGTACTTC
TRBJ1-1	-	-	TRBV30	CAWTNRDIEAFF	TGTGCCTGGACGAATCGCGACATCGAAGCTTTCTTT
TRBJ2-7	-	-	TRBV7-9	CASSASTLSYEQYF	TGTGCCAGCAGCGCAAGTACCCTCTCCTACGAGCAGTACTTC
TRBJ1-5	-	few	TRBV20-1	CSARDVKGGNQPQHF	TGCAGTGCTAGAGATGTCAAAGGGGGGAATCAGCCCCAGCATTTT
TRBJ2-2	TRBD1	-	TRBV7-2	CASSLGTGLTTGELFF	TGTGCCAGCAGCTTAGGGACAGGGCTTACCACCGGGGAGCTGTTTTTT
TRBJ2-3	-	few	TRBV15	CATSNTDTQYF	TGTGCCACCAGCAACACAGATACGCAGTATTTT
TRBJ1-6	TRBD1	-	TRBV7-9	CASSSFSGTGRPPLHF	TGTGCCAGCAGCTCCTTTTCTGGGACAGGGCGGCCACCCCTCCACTTT
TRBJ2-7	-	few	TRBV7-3	CASSSYMGEQYF	TGTGCCAGCAGCTCTTATATGGGCGAGCAGTACTTC
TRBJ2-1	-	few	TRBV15	CATSRGGTHNEQFF	TGTGCCACCAGCAGAGGAGGGACCCACAATGAGCAGTTCTTC
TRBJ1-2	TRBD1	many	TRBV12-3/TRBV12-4	CASSSKGQSVRGYTF	TGTGCCAGCAGTTCTAAGGGACAGTCAGTAAGGGGCTACACCTTC
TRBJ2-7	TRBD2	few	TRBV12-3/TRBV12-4	CASSGGGRYEQYF	TGTGCCAGCAGCGGCGGGGGGAGGTACGAGCAGTACTTC
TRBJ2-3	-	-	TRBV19	CATSPAPSTDTQYF	TGTGCCACCTCGCCGGCACCTAGCACAGATACGCAGTATTTT
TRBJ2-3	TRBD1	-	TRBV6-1	CASRGRTGGVDTQYF	TGTGCCAGCAGGGGCAGGACAGGGGGCGTGGATACGCAGTATTTT